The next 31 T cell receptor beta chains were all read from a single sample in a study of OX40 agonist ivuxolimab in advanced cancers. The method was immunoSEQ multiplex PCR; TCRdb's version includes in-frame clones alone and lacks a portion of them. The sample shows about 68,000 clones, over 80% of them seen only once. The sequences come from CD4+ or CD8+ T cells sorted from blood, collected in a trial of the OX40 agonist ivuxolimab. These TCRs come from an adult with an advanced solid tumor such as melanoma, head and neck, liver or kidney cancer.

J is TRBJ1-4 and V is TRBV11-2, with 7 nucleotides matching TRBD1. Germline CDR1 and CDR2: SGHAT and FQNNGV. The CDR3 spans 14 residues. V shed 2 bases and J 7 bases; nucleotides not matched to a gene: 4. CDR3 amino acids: CASSLLGGSEKLFF. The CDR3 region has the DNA TGTGCCAGCAGCTTATTAGGGGGCAGTGAAAAACTGTTTTTT.

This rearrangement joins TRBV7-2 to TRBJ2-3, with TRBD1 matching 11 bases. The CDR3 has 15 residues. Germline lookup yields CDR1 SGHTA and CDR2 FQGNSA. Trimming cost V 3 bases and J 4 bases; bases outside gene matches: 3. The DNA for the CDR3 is TGTGCCAGCAGCTTTGGGACAGGGGGTGCAGATACGCAGTATTTT. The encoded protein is CASSFGTGGADTQYF.

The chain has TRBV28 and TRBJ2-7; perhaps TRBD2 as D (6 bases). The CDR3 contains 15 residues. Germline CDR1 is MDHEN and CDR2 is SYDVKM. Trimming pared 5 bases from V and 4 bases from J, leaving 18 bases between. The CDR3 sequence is CASSPWRSGLYEQYF. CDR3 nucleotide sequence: TGTGCCAGCAGTCCCTGGCGGAGCGGGTTGTACGAGCAGTACTTC.

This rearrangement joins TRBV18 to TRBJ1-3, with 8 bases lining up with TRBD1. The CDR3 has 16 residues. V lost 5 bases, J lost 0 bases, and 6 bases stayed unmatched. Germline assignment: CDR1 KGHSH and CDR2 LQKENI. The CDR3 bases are TGTGCCAGCTCATCCTCGGGACAGGCCTCTGGAAACACCATATATTTT. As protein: CASSSSGQASGNTIYF.

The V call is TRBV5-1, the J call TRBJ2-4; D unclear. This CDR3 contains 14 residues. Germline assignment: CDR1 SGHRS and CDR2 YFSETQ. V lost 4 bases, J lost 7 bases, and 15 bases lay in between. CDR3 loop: CASSLDPGMNIQYF. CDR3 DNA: TGCGCCAGCAGCCTAGATCCGGGTATGAACATTCAGTACTTC. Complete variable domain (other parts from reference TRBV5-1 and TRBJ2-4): KAGVTQTPRYLIKTRGQQVTLSCSPISGHRSVSWYQQTPGQGLQFLFEYFSETQRNKGNFPGRFSGRQFSNSRSEMNVSTLELGDSALYLCASSLDPGMNIQYFGAGTRLSVL.

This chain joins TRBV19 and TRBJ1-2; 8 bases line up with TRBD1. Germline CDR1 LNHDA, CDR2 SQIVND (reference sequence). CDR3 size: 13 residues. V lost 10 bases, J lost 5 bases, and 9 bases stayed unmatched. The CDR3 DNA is TGTGCCACCGTACAGGGGGAATGGTATGGCTACACCTTC. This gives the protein CATVQGEWYGYTF. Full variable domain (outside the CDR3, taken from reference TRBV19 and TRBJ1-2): DGGITQSPKYLFRKEGQNVTLSCEQNLNHDAMYWYRQDPGQGLRLIYYSQIVNDFQKGDIAEGYSVSREKKESFPLTVTSAQKNPTAFYLCATVQGEWYGYTFGSGTRLTVV.

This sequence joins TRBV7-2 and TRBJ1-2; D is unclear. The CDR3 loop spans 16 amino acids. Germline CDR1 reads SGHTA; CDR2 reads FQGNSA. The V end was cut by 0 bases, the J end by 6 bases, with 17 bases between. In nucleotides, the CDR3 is TGTGCCAGCAGCTTAGCGCCCGGGGTAATCGTCCATGGCTACACCTTC. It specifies CASSLAPGVIVHGYTF.

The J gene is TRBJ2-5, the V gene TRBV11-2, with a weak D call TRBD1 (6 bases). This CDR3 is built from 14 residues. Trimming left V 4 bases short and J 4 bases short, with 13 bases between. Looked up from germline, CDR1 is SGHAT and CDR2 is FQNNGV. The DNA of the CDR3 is TGTGCCAGCAGCTCGGGACATATCGGAGAGACCCAGTACTTC. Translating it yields CASSSGHIGETQYF.

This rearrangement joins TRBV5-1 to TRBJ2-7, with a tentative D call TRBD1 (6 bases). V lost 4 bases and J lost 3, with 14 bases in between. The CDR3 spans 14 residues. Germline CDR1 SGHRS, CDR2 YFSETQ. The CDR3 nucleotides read TGCGCCAGCAGCGGGGACATGAGGGGCTACGAGCAGTACTTC. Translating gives CASSGDMRGYEQYF. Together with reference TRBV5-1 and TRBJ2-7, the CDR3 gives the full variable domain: KAGVTQTPRYLIKTRGQQVTLSCSPISGHRSVSWYQQTPGQGLQFLFEYFSETQRNKGNFPGRFSGRQFSNSRSEMNVSTLELGDSALYLCASSGDMRGYEQYFGPGTRLTVT.

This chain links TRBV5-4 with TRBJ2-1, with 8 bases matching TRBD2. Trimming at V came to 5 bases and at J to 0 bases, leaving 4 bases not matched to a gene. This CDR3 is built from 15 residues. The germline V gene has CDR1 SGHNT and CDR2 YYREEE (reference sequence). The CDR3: CASRSGTSSYNEQFF. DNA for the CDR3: TGTGCCAGCAGGTCCGGGACTAGCTCCTACAATGAGCAGTTCTTC.

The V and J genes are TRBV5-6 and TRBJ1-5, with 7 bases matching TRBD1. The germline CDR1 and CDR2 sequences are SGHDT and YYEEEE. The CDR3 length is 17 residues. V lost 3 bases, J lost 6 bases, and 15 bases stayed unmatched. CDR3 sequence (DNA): TGTGCCAGCAGCTCAAGGGACAGACAAGGTGGGAGTCAGCCCCAGCATTTT. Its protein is CASSSRDRQGGSQPQHF.

The DNA for the CDR3 is TGTGCCAGCAACAGACAACACCAAGAGGGCACCGGGGAGCTGTTTTTT. It encodes CASNRQHQEGTGELFF. The chain couples TRBV5-4 to TRBJ2-2; weak D call: TRBD2 (5 bases). Between the trimmed V and J ends, which lost 6 bases and 4 bases, there was a span of 19 bases. CDR1 and CDR2 (germline): SGHNT, YYREEE (reference sequence). The CDR3 length is 16 residues.

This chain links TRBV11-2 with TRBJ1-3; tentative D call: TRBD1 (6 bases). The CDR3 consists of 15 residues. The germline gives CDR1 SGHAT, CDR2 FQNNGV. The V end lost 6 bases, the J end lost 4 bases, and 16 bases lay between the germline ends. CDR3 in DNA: TGTGCCAGCAGTCGAGGGGACATCGCCGGAAACACCATATATTTT. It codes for CASSRGDIAGNTIYF.

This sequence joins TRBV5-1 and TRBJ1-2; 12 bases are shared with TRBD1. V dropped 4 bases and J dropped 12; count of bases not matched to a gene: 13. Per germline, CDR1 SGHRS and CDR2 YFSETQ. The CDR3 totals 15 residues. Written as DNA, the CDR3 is TGCGCCAGCAGCGGAGTAGGGACAGGGGGCGAACAGAACACCTTC. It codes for CASSGVGTGGEQNTF.

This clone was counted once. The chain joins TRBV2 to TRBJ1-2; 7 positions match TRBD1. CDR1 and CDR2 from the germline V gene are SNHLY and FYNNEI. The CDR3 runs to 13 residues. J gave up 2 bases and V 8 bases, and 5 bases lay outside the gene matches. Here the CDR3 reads CASGRDSNYGYTF. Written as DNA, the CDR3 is TGTGCCAGCGGACGGGACAGCAACTATGGCTACACCTTC.

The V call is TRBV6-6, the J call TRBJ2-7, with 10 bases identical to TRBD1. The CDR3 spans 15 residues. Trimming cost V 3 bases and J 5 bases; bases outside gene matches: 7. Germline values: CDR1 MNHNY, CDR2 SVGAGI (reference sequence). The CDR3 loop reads CASSYSGDRGDEQYF. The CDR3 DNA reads TGTGCCAGCAGTTATTCCGGGGACAGGGGCGACGAGCAGTACTTC.

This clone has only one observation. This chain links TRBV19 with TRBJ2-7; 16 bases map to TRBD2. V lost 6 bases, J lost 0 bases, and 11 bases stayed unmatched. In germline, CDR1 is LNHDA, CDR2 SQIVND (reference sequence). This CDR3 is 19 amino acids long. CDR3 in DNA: TGTGCCAGTAGCACATTCCCGGGACTAGCGGGAGGGCCCTCCTACGAGCAGTACTTC. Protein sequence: CASSTFPGLAGGPSYEQYF.

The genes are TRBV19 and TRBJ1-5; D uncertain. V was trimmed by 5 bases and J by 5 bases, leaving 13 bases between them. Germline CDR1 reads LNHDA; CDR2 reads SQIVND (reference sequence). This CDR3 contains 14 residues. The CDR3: CASSSQSRDQPQHF. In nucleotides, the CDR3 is TGTGCCAGTAGTTCACAGAGTAGGGATCAGCCCCAGCATTTT.

The CDR3 here is CASSPALIGYSYEQYF. The CDR3 DNA sequence: TGTGCCAGCAGCCCGGCCCTGATAGGATATTCCTACGAGCAGTACTTC. The V and J genes are TRBV4-2 and TRBJ2-7; D uncertain. The CDR3 runs to 16 residues. Trimming shortened V by 4 bases and J by 1 base, and 17 bases separated the two germline ends. CDR1 is LGHNA, CDR2 YNFKEQ, per germline.

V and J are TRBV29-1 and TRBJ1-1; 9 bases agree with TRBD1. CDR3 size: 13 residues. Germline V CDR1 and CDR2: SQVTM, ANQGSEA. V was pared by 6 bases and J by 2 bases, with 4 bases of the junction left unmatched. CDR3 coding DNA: TGCAGCGTGCGGACAGGGGTAAACACTGAAGCTTTCTTT. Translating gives CSVRTGVNTEAFF.

The CDR3 DNA reads TGTGCCAGTAGTATAGGGATACTAGCGGGAGTTGGTGAGCAGTTCTTC. Residues: CASSIGILAGVGEQFF. This rearrangement joins TRBV19 to TRBJ2-1, with 11 bases lining up with TRBD2. CDR1 is LNHDA, CDR2 SQIVND, per germline (reference sequence). V lost 1 base, J lost 9 bases, and 8 bases stayed unmatched. This CDR3 region has 16 residues.

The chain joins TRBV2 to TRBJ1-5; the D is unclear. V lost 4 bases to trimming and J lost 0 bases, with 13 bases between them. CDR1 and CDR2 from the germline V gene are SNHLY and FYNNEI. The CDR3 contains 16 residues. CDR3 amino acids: CASSGRGDHSNQPQHF. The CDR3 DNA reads TGTGCCAGCAGTGGTCGGGGAGATCATAGCAATCAGCCCCAGCATTTT.

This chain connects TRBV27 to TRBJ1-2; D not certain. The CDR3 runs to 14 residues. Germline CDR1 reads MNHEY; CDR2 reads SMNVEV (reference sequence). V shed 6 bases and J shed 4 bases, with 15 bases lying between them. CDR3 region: CASRPTQNGYGYTF. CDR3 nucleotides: TGTGCCAGCAGACCGACACAAAATGGCTATGGCTACACCTTC.

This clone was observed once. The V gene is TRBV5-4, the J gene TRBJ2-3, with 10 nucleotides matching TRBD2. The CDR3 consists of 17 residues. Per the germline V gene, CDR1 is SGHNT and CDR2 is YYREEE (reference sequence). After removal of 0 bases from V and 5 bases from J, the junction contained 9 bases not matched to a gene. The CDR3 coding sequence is TGTGCCAGCAGCTTGGGGCTAGCGGGAGCATCCCAAGATACGCAGTATTTT. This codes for CASSLGLAGASQDTQYF.

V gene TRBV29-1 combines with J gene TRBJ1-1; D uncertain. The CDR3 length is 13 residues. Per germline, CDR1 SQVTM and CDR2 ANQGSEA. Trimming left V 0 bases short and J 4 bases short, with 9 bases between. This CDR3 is CSVEDSVVTEAFF. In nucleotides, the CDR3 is TGCAGCGTTGAAGATTCTGTGGTCACTGAAGCTTTCTTT.

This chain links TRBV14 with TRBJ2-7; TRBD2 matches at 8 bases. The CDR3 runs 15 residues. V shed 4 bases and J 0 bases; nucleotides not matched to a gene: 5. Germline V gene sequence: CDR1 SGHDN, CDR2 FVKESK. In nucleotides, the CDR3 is TGTGCCAGCAGCCCAAGACTAGCGAGCTCCTACGAGCAGTACTTC. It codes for CASSPRLASSYEQYF.

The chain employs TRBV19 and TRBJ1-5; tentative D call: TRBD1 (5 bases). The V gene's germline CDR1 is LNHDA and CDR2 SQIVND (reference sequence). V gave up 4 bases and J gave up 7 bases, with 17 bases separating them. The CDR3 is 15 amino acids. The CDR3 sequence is CASSTSGQGSQPQHF. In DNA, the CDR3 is TGTGCCAGTAGTACCTCTGGGCAGGGTTCCCAGCCCCAGCATTTT. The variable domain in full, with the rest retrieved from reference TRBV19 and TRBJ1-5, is DGGITQSPKYLFRKEGQNVTLSCEQNLNHDAMYWYRQDPGQGLRLIYYSQIVNDFQKGDIAEGYSVSREKKESFPLTVTSAQKNPTAFYLCASSTSGQGSQPQHFGDGTRLSIL.

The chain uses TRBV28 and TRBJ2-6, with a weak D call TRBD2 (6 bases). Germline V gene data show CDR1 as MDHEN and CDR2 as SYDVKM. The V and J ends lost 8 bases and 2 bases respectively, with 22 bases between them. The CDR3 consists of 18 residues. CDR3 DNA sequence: TGTGCCAGCGCCAAGGAGCTAGCGAGAGGTACTGGGGCCAACGTCCTGACTTTC. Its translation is CASAKELARGTGANVLTF. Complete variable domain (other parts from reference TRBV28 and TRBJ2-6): DVKVTQSSRYLVKRTGEKVFLECVQDMDHENMFWYRQDPGLGLRLIYFSYDVKMKEKGDIPEGYSVSREKKERFSLILESASTNQTSMYLCASAKELARGTGANVLTFGAGSRLTVL.

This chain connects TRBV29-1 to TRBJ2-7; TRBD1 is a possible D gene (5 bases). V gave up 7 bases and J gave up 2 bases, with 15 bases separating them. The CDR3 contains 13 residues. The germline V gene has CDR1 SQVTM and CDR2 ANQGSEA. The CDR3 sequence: CSGGQGPTYEQYF. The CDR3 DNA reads TGCAGCGGCGGACAAGGCCCCACCTACGAGCAGTACTTC.

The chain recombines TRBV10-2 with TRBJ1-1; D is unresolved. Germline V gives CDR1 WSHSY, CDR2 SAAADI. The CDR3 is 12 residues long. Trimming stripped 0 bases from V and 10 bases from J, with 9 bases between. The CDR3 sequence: CASSESTGRAFF. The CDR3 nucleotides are TGCGCCAGCAGTGAGTCGACCGGGAGAGCTTTCTTT.

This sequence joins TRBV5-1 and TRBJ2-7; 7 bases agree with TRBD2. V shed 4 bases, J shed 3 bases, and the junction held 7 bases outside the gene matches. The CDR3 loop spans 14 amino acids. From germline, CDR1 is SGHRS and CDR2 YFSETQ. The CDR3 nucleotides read TGCGCCAGCAGCGTCGGGACTATCAACTACGAGCAGTACTTC. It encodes CASSVGTINYEQYF.